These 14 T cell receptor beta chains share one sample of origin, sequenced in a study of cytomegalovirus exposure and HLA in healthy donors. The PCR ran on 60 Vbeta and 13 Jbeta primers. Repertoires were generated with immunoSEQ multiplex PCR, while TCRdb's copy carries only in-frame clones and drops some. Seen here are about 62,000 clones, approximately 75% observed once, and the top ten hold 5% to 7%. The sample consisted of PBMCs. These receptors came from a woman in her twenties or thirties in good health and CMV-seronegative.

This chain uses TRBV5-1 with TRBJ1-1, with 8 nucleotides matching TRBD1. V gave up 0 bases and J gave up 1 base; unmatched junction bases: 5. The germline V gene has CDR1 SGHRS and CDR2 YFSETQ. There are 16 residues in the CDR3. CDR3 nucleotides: TGCGCCAGCAGCTTGGGCGACAGGGGCCAGAACACTGAAGCTTTCTTT. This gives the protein CASSLGDRGQNTEAFF.

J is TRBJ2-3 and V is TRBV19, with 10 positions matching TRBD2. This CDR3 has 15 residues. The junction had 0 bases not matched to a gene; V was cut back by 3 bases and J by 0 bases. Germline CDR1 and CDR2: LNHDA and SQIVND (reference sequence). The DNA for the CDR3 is TGTGCCAGTAGTATGACTAGCGGGAGCACAGATACGCAGTATTTT. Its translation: CASSMTSGSTDTQYF.

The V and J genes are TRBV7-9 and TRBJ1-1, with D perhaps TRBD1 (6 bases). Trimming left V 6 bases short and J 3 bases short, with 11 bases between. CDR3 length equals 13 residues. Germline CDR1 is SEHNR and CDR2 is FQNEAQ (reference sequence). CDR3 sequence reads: CASRDRLDTEAFF. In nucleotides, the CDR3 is TGTGCCAGCAGAGACAGGTTGGACACTGAAGCTTTCTTT.

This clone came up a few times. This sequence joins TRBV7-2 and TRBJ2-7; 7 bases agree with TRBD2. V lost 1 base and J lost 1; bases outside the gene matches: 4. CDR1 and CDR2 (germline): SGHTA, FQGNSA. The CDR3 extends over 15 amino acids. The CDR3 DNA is TGTGCCAGCAGCTTAGAGGCTAGCGGATCCTACGAGCAGTACGTC. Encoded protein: CASSLEASGSYEQYV.

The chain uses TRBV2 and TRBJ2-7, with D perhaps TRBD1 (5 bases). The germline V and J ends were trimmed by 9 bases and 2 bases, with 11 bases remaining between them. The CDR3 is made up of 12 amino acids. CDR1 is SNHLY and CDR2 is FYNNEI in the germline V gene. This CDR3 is CASRRETYEQYV. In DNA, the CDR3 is TGTGCCAGTCGCAGGGAAACCTACGAGCAGTACGTC.

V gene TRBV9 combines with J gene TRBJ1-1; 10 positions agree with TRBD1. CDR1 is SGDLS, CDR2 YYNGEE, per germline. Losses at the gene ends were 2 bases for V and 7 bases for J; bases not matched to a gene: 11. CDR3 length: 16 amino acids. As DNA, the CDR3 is TGTGCCAGCAGCGTCGACAGGGACAGGGGATTCCGTGAAGCTTTCTTT. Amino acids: CASSVDRDRGFREAFF.

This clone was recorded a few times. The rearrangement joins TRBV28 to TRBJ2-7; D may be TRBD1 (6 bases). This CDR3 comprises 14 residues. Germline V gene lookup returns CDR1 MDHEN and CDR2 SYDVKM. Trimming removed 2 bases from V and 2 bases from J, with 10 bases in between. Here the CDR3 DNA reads TGTGCCAGCAGTTTACTCAAGGGGGCCTACGAGCAGTACTTC. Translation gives CASSLLKGAYEQYF. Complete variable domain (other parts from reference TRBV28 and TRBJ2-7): DVKVTQSSRYLVKRTGEKVFLECVQDMDHENMFWYRQDPGLGLRLIYFSYDVKMKEKGDIPEGYSVSREKKERFSLILESASTNQTSMYLCASSLLKGAYEQYFGPGTRLTVT.

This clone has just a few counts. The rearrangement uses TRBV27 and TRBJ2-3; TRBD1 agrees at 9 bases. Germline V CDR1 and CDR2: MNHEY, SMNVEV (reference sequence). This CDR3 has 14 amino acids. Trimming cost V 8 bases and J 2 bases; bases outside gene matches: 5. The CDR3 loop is CASFGTGITDTQYF. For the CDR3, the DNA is TGTGCCAGCTTCGGGACAGGGATCACAGATACGCAGTATTTT.

CDR3 region: CASSYIGQGNEKLFF. CDR3 sequence (DNA): TGCGCCAGCAGCTATATAGGACAGGGGAATGAAAAACTGTTTTTT. The rearrangement links TRBV4-3 to TRBJ1-4; 9 positions agree with TRBD1. Per germline, CDR1 LGHNA and CDR2 YSLEER. The CDR3 has 15 amino acids. Trimming took 5 bases from V and 5 from J; bases not matched to a gene: 6.

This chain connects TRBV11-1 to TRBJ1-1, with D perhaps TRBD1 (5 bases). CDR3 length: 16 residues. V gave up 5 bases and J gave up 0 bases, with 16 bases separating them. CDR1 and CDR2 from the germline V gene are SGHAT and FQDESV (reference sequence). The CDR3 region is CASSPTPGLMNTEAFF. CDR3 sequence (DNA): TGTGCCAGCAGCCCTACCCCGGGACTGATGAACACTGAAGCTTTCTTT.

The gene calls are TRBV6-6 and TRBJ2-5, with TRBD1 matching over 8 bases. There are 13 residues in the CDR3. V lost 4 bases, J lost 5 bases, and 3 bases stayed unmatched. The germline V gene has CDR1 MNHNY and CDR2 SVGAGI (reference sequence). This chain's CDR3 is CASSLQGEETQYF. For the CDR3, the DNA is TGTGCCAGCAGTTTACAGGGGGAGGAGACCCAGTACTTC.

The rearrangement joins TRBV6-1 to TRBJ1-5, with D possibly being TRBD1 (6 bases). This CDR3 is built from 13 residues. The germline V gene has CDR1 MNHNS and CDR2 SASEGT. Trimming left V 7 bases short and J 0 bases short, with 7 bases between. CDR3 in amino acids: CASNRVSNQPQHF. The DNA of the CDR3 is TGTGCCAGCAACAGGGTTAGCAATCAGCCCCAGCATTTT.

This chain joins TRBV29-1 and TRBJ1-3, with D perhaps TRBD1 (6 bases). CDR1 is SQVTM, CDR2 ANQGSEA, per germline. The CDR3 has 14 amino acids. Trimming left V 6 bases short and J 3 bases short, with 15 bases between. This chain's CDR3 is CSVGGGGYGNTIYF. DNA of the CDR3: TGCAGCGTCGGAGGGGGGGGGTATGGAAACACCATATATTTT. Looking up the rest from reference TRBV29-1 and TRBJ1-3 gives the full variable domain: SAVISQKPSRDICQRGTSLTIQCQVDSQVTMMFWYRQQPGQSLTLIATANQGSEATYESGFVIDKFPISRPNLTFSTLTVSNMSPEDSSIYLCSVGGGGYGNTIYFGEGSWLTVV.

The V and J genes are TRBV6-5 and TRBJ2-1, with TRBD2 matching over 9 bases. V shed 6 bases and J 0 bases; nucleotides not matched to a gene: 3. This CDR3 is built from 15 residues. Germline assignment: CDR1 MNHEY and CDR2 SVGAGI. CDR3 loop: CASSVSGSSYNEQFF. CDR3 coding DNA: TGTGCCAGCAGCGTTAGCGGGAGCTCCTACAATGAGCAGTTCTTC.